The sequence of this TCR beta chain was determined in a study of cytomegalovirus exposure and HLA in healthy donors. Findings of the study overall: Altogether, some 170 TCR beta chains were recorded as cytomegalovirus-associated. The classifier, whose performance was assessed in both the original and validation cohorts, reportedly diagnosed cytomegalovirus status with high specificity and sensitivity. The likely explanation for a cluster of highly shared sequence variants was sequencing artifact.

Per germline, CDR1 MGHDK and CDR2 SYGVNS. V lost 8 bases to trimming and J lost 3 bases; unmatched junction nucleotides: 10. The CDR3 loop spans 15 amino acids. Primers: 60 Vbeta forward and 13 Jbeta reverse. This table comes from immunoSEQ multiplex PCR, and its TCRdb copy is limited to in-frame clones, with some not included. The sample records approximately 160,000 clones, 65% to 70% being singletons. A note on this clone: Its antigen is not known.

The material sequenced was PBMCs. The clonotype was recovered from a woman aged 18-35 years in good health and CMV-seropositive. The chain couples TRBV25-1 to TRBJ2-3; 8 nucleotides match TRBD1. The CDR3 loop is CASHPYRGRTDTQYF. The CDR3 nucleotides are TGTGCCAGCCACCCCTACAGGGGGAGGACAGATACGCAGTATTTT.